This note documents a single T cell receptor (beta chain) sequence. Its antigen is undetermined. Alongside a J-beta primer mix, a sample-barcoded 5' primer served in a second PCR lasting about 7 to 12 cycles. TCRdb processed the 5' RACE reads anew with MiXCR; each CDR3 protein has one entry. The sample holds fewer than 750,000 distinct CDR3 sequences, roughly 43% seen once. The entry originates in a study of blood T cells in healthy people across ages. Findings of the study overall: Older age went with lower TCR beta diversity per million T cells, in a roughly linear way.

The V gene lost 1 base and the J gene lost 5 bases, with 15 bases spanning the gap. Per the germline V gene, CDR1 is SGHKS and CDR2 is YYEKEE (reference sequence). This CDR3 is 15 amino acids long. The sequence was obtained from a man older than 75 in good health. This sequence joins TRBV5-5 and TRBJ2-5, with D possibly TRBD1 on 5 matching bases. The source material was blood. CDR3 sequence: CASSLPGWGVETQYF. The CDR3 coding sequence is TGTGCCAGCAGCTTGCCAGGGTGGGGTGTGGAGACCCAGTACTTC.